This T cell receptor beta chain was captured by sequencing in a study of cytomegalovirus exposure and HLA in healthy donors. Trimming removed 7 bases at V and 7 bases at J, with 11 bases between. CDR1 and CDR2 from the germline V gene are MNHEY and SMNVEV (reference sequence). The CDR3 spans 13 residues. This clone appeared once. This PCR relied on a set of 60 Vbeta primers and 13 Jbeta primers. Clones were read by immunoSEQ multiplex PCR, and TCRdb kept only the in-frame ones, dropping some. The table has 100,000 or so clones, 70% to 85% seen once. The material sequenced was PBMCs. This rearrangement joins TRBV27 to TRBJ1-6, with D possibly matching TRBD1 (6 bases). This receptor was taken from a woman aged 40-49 years in good health and CMV-seronegative. CDR3 in amino acids: CASTSGVNSPLHF. The CDR3 DNA reads as TGTGCCAGCACCTCAGGGGTGAATTCACCCCTCCACTTT.